The TCR beta chain under discussion was sequenced for a study of CD8 T cells in ankylosing spondylitis. TCRdb independently ran MiXCR on the 5' RACE reads; one entry per CDR3 protein. The sample consists of just under 550,000 distinct CDR3 sequences, roughly 12% of them appearing once. This clonotype was seen ten or more times. The antigen is undetermined. The CDR3 sequence is 14 residues long. Trimming took off 4 bases at V and 2 bases at J, with 12 bases between the two ends. The V gene's germline CDR1 is SGHRS and CDR2 YFSETQ. Study-level findings and limits: Made up of about eight highly homologous variants, a TCR beta motif appeared characteristic of ankylosing spondylitis blood.

The sample taken for sequencing was blood, either unsorted or a sorted T cell fraction (not recorded which). This TCR was sampled from a male donor with ankylosing spondylitis. This rearrangement joins TRBV5-1 to TRBJ2-5, with D possibly TRBD1 on 6 matching bases. The CDR3 coding sequence is TGCGCCAGCAGCACTTGGACAGAACAAGAGACCCAGTACTTC. Translating gives CASSTWTEQETQYF.